This T cell receptor (beta chain) emerged from a study of post-analysis software for immune sequencing data. The study's findings and limits: Higher frequency in patients than in controls was seen for several TRBV segments, with TRBV5-6, TRBV5-1 and TRBV20-1 among them.

Unique molecular identifiers were present in the TCR beta cDNA libraries. With about 0.9 to 11 million T cells as the source, a few hundred thousand cDNA molecules resulted. TCRdb processed the PCR reads anew with MiXCR; each CDR3 protein has one entry. The profile shows approximately 260,000 distinct CDR3 sequences, about 38% of them singletons. A word on this clonotype: Its antigen is unidentified. This may be a read error, as it is one base from a much larger clone.

The ends were cut back, 7 bases at V and 2 bases at J, with 21 bases in the middle. CDR3 length equals 16 residues. Germline V gene lookup returns CDR1 MDHEN and CDR2 SYDVKM. This chain links TRBV28 with TRBJ2-7; a weak D match, TRBD2 (7 bases). Source material: blood. The sequence was collected from a girl aged 10 to 17 with multiple sclerosis. CDR3 sequence: CASNSPGGAKPYEQYF. In DNA form, the CDR3 reads TGTGCCAGCAACTCCCCGGGGGGCGCGAAGCCCTACGAGCAGTACTTC.